What follows is one T cell receptor (beta chain) and its context. The antigen remains unidentified. The Oncomine TCR Beta short-read assay was applied to DNA of cultured CD4+ T cells. MiXCR, run by TCRdb on the PCR reads, gives a single entry per CDR3 protein. This sample yields 15,000 to 20,000 distinct CDR3 sequences, of which more than 20% are seen a single time; 11% belongs to the top ten. Germline V gene lookup returns CDR1 LNHDA and CDR2 SQIVND (reference sequence). The CDR3 loop spans 15 amino acids. Trimming removed 4 bases from V and 11 bases from J, with 21 bases in between. The treatment: roughly 11-day PBMC culture with coronavirus spike peptide pools or control peptides (ViraFEST assay). This sample stems from a study of vaccination and CD4 T cells after COVID-19.

The TCR sequence derives from a human donor with COVID-19. Material: cultured CD4+ T cells from blood. V and J are TRBV19 and TRBJ1-5; a weak D match, TRBD1 (5 bases). CDR3 region: CASSRSQDAPGTQHF. DNA for the CDR3: TGTGCCAGTAGTAGATCACAGGACGCCCCAGGGACCCAGCATTTT.